This T cell receptor (beta chain) was recovered during a study of spatial heterogeneity in lung cancer. Trimming pared 3 bases from V and 5 bases from J, leaving 7 bases between. Germline-derived CDR1 and CDR2 are SQVTM and ANQGSEA. CDR3 length equals 12 residues. Carried by each TCR cDNA molecule was a unique molecular identifier. Via MiXCR, TCRdb re-called the 5' RACE reads, giving one row per CDR3 protein. The data show 70,000 to 90,000 distinct CDR3 sequences, more than 10% seen once. Findings and limits, study-wide: Ubiquitous expanded tumor TCRs showed up in blood more at resection than follow-up.

Details on this clonotype: Its antigen remains unidentified.

The time point here: sample taken at primary tumor resection. Unsorted tumor, nontumor lung tissue or cryopreserved PBMC supplied the whole RNA. Samples were obtained from some 72 donors, all untreated early-stage non-small cell lung cancer patients. V is TRBV29-1 and J is TRBJ2-2; D gene ambiguous. The origin of this receptor is a male donor with early-stage non-small cell lung cancer. This specimen was PBMCs, taken at surgery. The CDR3 sequence: CSVDSLTGELFF. CDR3 DNA: TGCAGCGTTGATTCGTTAACCGGGGAGCTGTTTTTT.